These 26 T cell receptor beta chains share one sample of origin, sequenced in a study of CD8+ T cells in alopecia areata. TCR sequencing used cDNA made by reverse transcription of extracted RNA. Clones were read by immunoSEQ multiplex PCR, and TCRdb kept only the in-frame ones, dropping some. Found here are fewer than 200,000 clones, roughly 63% of them singletons; the top ten hold roughly 16%. Treatment of the sample: oral pan-JAK inhibitor, 5-10 mg twice daily. The material was CD4+ T cells sorted from blood, obtained between weeks 55 and 65, from a patient treated with tofacitinib. These receptors all come from a human donor with alopecia areata.

The chain joins TRBV2 to TRBJ1-4; 8 nucleotides align to TRBD1. The ends lost 6 bases at V and 7 bases at J; junction bases unmatched: 7. Per germline, CDR1 SNHLY and CDR2 FYNNEI. The CDR3 spans 14 residues. The CDR3, as DNA: TGTGCCAGCAGCCCGGACAGGGTTGGTGAAAAACTGTTTTTT. Translation gives CASSPDRVGEKLFF.

The chain combines TRBV7-9 with TRBJ1-5, with D possibly TRBD1 on 5 matching bases. Germline CDR1 and CDR2: SEHNR and FQNEAQ (reference sequence). This CDR3 is built from 14 residues. The V and J ends lost 5 bases and 6 bases respectively, with 14 bases between them. CDR3 nucleotide sequence: TGTGCCAGCAGCCAGGGACGGCTGGGTCAGCCCCAGCATTTT. This encodes CASSQGRLGQPQHF.

CDR3 loop: CASSQETRGGQYF. DNA of the CDR3: TGCGCCAGCAGCCAAGAAACCAGGGGTGGGCAGTACTTC. This chain uses TRBV4-1 with TRBJ2-7, with D possibly being TRBD1 (6 bases). Germline values: CDR1 MGHRA, CDR2 YSYEKL. The CDR3 has 13 residues. Trimming pared 0 bases from V and 9 bases from J, leaving 12 bases between.

The chain uses TRBV30 and TRBJ2-7; TRBD2 matches at 13 bases. Germline lookup yields CDR1 GTSNPN and CDR2 SVGIG (reference sequence). The CDR3 totals 15 residues. V lost 7 bases and J lost 3; bases outside the gene matches: 9. Here the CDR3 reads CAYDPGLAGSYEQYF. The CDR3 bases are TGTGCCTACGACCCGGGACTAGCGGGGAGCTACGAGCAGTACTTC. Based on the CDR3 plus reference TRBV30 and TRBJ2-7, the full variable domain is SQTIHQWPATLVQPVGSPLSLECTVEGTSNPNLYWYRQAAGRGLQLLFYSVGIGQISSEVPQNLSASRPQDRQFILSSKKLLLSDSGFYLCAYDPGLAGSYEQYFGPGTRLTVT.

This clone has just one count. CDR3 nucleotide sequence: TGTGCCTGGAGTGTAGCCCGGGTATCTACGGGCTACGAGCAGTACTTC. Translation gives CAWSVARVSTGYEQYF. The chain employs TRBV30 and TRBJ2-7; D ambiguous. The germline V gene encodes CDR1 GTSNPN and CDR2 SVGIG (reference sequence). The CDR3 sequence is 16 residues long. V lost 0 bases and J lost 3, with 18 bases in between.

This clone was counted between two and nine times. The chain uses TRBV19 and TRBJ2-7, with TRBD2 matching over 7 bases. Germline trimming cut 5 bases from V and 6 bases from J; bases unmatched to any gene: 4. CDR1 is LNHDA and CDR2 is SQIVND in the germline V gene (reference sequence). This CDR3 contains 12 residues. CDR3 in amino acids: CASSWASGEQYF. CDR3 nucleotides: TGTGCCAGTAGTTGGGCTAGCGGCGAGCAGTACTTC.

This clone was recorded a few times. The chain employs TRBV9 and TRBJ1-6; D gene uncertain. Germline values: CDR1 SGDLS, CDR2 YYNGEE. This CDR3 region has 15 residues. Trimming pared 0 bases from V and 7 bases from J, leaving 11 bases between. CDR3 sequence (DNA): TGTGCCAGCAGCGTAGACAGTCCGCCGAATTCACCCCTCCACTTT. Protein product: CASSVDSPPNSPLHF.

The chain couples TRBV5-1 to TRBJ1-1; 7 bases are shared with TRBD1. CDR3 length: 14 amino acids. Germline CDR1 and CDR2: SGHRS and YFSETQ. V shed 7 bases, J shed 3 bases, and the junction held 9 bases outside the gene matches. The CDR3 protein is CASQPDRRDTEAFF. DNA for the CDR3: TGCGCCAGCCAACCGGACAGGAGGGACACTGAAGCTTTCTTT.

This clone was seen only once. The chain joins TRBV25-1 to TRBJ2-7, with TRBD1 matching 9 bases. The V gene end was trimmed by 1 base and the J gene end by 9 bases; junction bases not matched to a gene: 7. The length of the CDR3 is 14 residues. Germline loops: CDR1 MGHDK, CDR2 SYGVNS. This chain's CDR3 is CASSEFGTGNVQYF. The CDR3, as DNA: TGTGCCAGCAGTGAATTCGGGACAGGGAACGTGCAGTACTTC.

This clone was seen a few times. The chain joins TRBV6-1 to TRBJ2-4; D tentatively reads TRBD1 or TRBD2 (7 bases each). The CDR3 consists of 15 residues. The V gene's germline CDR1 is MNHNS and CDR2 SASEGT. V was trimmed by 4 bases and J by 7 bases, leaving 17 bases between them. CDR3: CASSATQGEGNIQYF. The DNA for the CDR3 is TGTGCCAGCAGTGCCACTCAGGGGGAGGGCAACATTCAGTACTTC.

V usage is TRBV19 and J usage is TRBJ2-7, with D unclear. V was pared by 0 bases and J by 2 bases, with 11 bases between. Germline CDR1 and CDR2: LNHDA and SQIVND (reference sequence). The CDR3 extends over 15 amino acids. CDR3: CASSIDVYTTYEQYF. CDR3 DNA: TGTGCCAGTAGTATAGACGTATACACAACCTACGAGCAGTACTTC. The variable domain in full, with the rest retrieved from reference TRBV19 and TRBJ2-7, is DGGITQSPKYLFRKEGQNVTLSCEQNLNHDAMYWYRQDPGQGLRLIYYSQIVNDFQKGDIAEGYSVSREKKESFPLTVTSAQKNPTAFYLCASSIDVYTTYEQYFGPGTRLTVT.

The chain links TRBV25-1 to TRBJ2-7; D call uncertain. Germline CDR1 MGHDK, CDR2 SYGVNS. The length of the CDR3 is 12 residues. V lost 8 bases to trimming and J lost 3 bases, with 11 bases between them. The CDR3 DNA follows: TGTGCCAGCCGCTCCGGAAACTACGAGCAGTACTTC. This translates into CASRSGNYEQYF.

Only a few counts were recorded for this clone. The chain couples TRBV5-1 to TRBJ2-1, with no clear D. The CDR3 has 15 amino acids. V shed 3 bases and J shed 5 bases, with 15 bases lying between them. From germline, CDR1 is SGHRS and CDR2 YFSETQ. The CDR3 coding sequence is TGCGCCAGCAGCTGGATTGTCACACCTAACAATGAGCAGTTCTTC. Translated, it gives CASSWIVTPNNEQFF.

This chain links TRBV2 with TRBJ1-1; 8 positions match TRBD1. Unmatched junction bases numbered 6, after V lost 11 bases and J lost 1 base. The CDR3 runs 13 residues. Germline lookup yields CDR1 SNHLY and CDR2 FYNNEI. The CDR3 bases are TGTGCCGGACAACAGGGGGGGAACACTGAAGCTTTCTTT. Protein: CAGQQGGNTEAFF.

CDR3 amino acids: CASSLANGIQYF. CDR3 coding DNA: TGTGCCAGCAGCTTGGCCAATGGGATTCAGTACTTC. The rearrangement links TRBV5-4 to TRBJ2-4; D is uncertain. Trimming removed 0 bases at V and 10 bases at J, with 8 bases between. Germline values: CDR1 SGHNT, CDR2 YYREEE (reference sequence). The CDR3 loop spans 12 amino acids.

The CDR3 here is CASSVREETQYF. In nucleotides, the CDR3 is TGTGCCAGCAGTGTACGGGAAGAGACCCAGTACTTC. V and J are TRBV2 and TRBJ2-5; no clear D. V was clipped by 4 bases and J by 3 bases, with 6 bases between them. Per germline, CDR1 SNHLY and CDR2 FYNNEI. The CDR3 consists of 12 residues.

This chain connects TRBV7-8 to TRBJ1-2, with 7 bases lining up with TRBD1. The CDR3 length is 13 residues. Per germline, CDR1 SGHVS and CDR2 FQNEAQ. Trimming cost V 6 bases and J 1 base; bases outside gene matches: 2. CDR3 loop: CASSRDSNYGYTF. In nucleotides, the CDR3 is TGTGCCAGCAGTCGGGACAGTAACTATGGCTACACCTTC. Full variable domain (outside the CDR3, taken from reference TRBV7-8 and TRBJ1-2): GAGVSQSPRYKVAKRGQDVALRCDPISGHVSLFWYQQALGQGPEFLTYFQNEAQLDKSGLPSDRFFAERPEGSVSTLKIQRTQQEDSAVYLCASSRDSNYGYTFGSGTRLTVV.

CDR3 in DNA: TGCGCCAGCAGTCCCGAGCCCAACACAGATACGCAGTATTTT. Translated: CASSPEPNTDTQYF. The chain joins TRBV5-1 to TRBJ2-3; D is uncertain. V was clipped by 5 bases and J by 2 bases, with 12 bases between them. Looked up from germline, CDR1 is SGHRS and CDR2 is YFSETQ. This CDR3 is 14 amino acids long.

The chain has TRBV30 and TRBJ2-3; TRBD1 is a possible D gene (5 bases). Trimming took off 0 bases at V and 6 bases at J, with 10 bases between the two ends. Germline-derived CDR1 and CDR2 are GTSNPN and SVGIG (reference sequence). The CDR3 length is 13 residues. CDR3 residues: CAWSVPGADTQYF. In DNA, the CDR3 is TGTGCCTGGAGTGTACCTGGGGCGGATACGCAGTATTTT.

The J gene is TRBJ1-6, the V gene TRBV30; D is unclear. The CDR3 is 9 amino acids. From germline, CDR1 is GTSNPN and CDR2 SVGIG (reference sequence). V dropped 5 bases and J dropped 11 bases, with 4 bases sitting between them. CDR3 sequence (DNA): TGTGCCTGGGGCCCACCCCTCCACTTT. Encoded protein: CAWGPPLHF.

The J gene is TRBJ1-5, the V gene TRBV6-6, with D unresolved. V lost 8 bases and J lost 0, with 8 bases in between. Germline lookup yields CDR1 MNHNY and CDR2 SVGAGI (reference sequence). This CDR3 region has 13 residues. The CDR3 DNA is TGTGCCAGCGCAGACACTAGCAATCAGCCCCAGCATTTT. Translated: CASADTSNQPQHF.

The chain carries TRBV5-6 and TRBJ1-2, with D possibly matching TRBD1 (6 bases). The CDR3 spans 12 residues. Germline V CDR1 and CDR2: SGHDT, YYEEEE. Trimming took off 5 bases at V and 4 bases at J, with 9 bases between the two ends. CDR3 sequence reads: CASRQGGYGYTF. CDR3 nucleotide sequence: TGTGCCAGCAGACAGGGTGGCTATGGCTACACCTTC.

The J gene is TRBJ2-7, the V gene TRBV27, with D unresolved. The CDR3 has 11 amino acids. Germline CDR1 and CDR2: MNHEY and SMNVEV (reference sequence). V was clipped by 5 bases and J by 3 bases, with 5 bases between them. DNA for the CDR3: TGTGCCAGCAGTCTTGACTACGAGCAGTACTTC. Its protein product is CASSLDYEQYF.

The chain has TRBV29-1 and TRBJ2-5; the D is unclear. The CDR3 covers 14 residues. Germline loops: CDR1 SQVTM, CDR2 ANQGSEA. Trimming took 7 bases from V and 2 from J, leaving 17 bases between them. The CDR3 bases are TGCAGCGCCGAACCACGAGCGCGGCAAGAGACCCAGTACTTC. This translates into CSAEPRARQETQYF.

The chain is built from TRBV4-2 and TRBJ2-7, with no clear D. This CDR3 has 16 residues. V shed 0 bases and J shed 3 bases, with 15 bases lying between them. The germline gives CDR1 LGHNA, CDR2 YNFKEQ. The DNA of the CDR3 is TGTGCCAGCAGCCAAGATTTAGTGGGCACGAACTACGAGCAGTACTTC. Translated, it gives CASSQDLVGTNYEQYF.

This clone showed up just a few times. This rearrangement joins TRBV27 to TRBJ2-1; possible D gene TRBD2, 6 bases. Trimming removed 3 bases at V and 7 bases at J, with 16 bases between. The CDR3 consists of 15 residues. Germline V gene lookup returns CDR1 MNHEY and CDR2 SMNVEV (reference sequence). The CDR3 nucleotides are TGTGCCAGCAGTTTTAGGTGGGGCGGGGCAAATGAGCAGTTCTTC. Protein sequence: CASSFRWGGANEQFF.